The clone carrying this T cell receptor (beta chain) was counted a few times. Its antigen remains unknown. The data were taken from a study of memory CD4+ T cells and cytomegalovirus serostatus. Study-wide results and limits: Median bootstrapped AUC for CMV status was around 0.96 originally, 0.9 to 0.93 US-trained.

Measured with immunoSEQ multiplex PCR; TCRdb has only the in-frame clones, and not every one. The sample comprises some 52,000 clones, roughly 79% of which are singletons, and roughly 1.7% rests with the top ten. Trimming left V 1 base short and J 6 bases short, with 7 bases between. Germline-derived CDR1 and CDR2 are SGHNT and YYREEE (reference sequence). The CDR3 covers 12 residues. Single viable CD3+CD4+CD8-CD45RO+ cells were sorted as the memory CD4+ T cells. Serum IgG to CMV pp150, pp28, p38 and p52 defined serostatus. This receptor was taken from an adult in good health and CMV-seronegative. The rearrangement links TRBV5-4 to TRBJ1-1, with D unresolved. Sequenced material: memory CD4+ T cells from blood. The CDR3: CASSLRNAEAFF. CDR3 coding DNA: TGTGCCAGCAGCTTGAGAAACGCTGAAGCTTTCTTT.